The sequence of this TCR beta chain was determined in a study of blood T cell repertoires in COVID-19. In the study overall: Researchers got acute and convalescent COVID-19 samples from the United States, Italy and Spain. Sources were T cells, B-cell-depleted T cells, or PBMCs; the material itself was cDNA or gDNA.

CDR3 length: 15 residues. Germline V gives CDR1 SEHNR, CDR2 FQNEAQ (reference sequence). V was trimmed by 5 bases and J by 4 bases, leaving 15 bases between them. Original data processing: For nucleated cells, counts were estimated from reference gene primer amplification. Assay: immunoSEQ multiplex PCR; the TCRdb copy retains only in-frame clones and omits some. V, J and clone size are those of that table, while D and trimming were read from the DNA. The table includes under 300,000 clones, 84% detected once. The clonotype comes from a man in his fifties or sixties with acute or convalescent COVID-19. The material sequenced was peripheral blood. The chain couples TRBV7-9 to TRBJ2-1; D might be TRBD1 (6 bases). The CDR3 region is CASSIRQDRYNEQFF. For the CDR3, the DNA is TGTGCCAGCAGCATAAGACAGGACCGATACAATGAGCAGTTCTTC.